This TCR beta chain was documented in a study of T-cell memory formation after mild COVID-19. Study conclusions and caveats: CD4/CD8 balance characterized clones contracting day 15 to 85, and CD4+ skew characterized later expanders. Cross-reactive memory appears to have joined, as suggested by some responding clones showing up in pre-infection memory. Contracting CD4+ clones lay largely in CM and EM, with CD8+ ones residing in EMRA.

This clonotype appeared a few times. What it binds is unknown. This CDR3 spans 14 amino acids. The ends lost 3 bases at V and 7 bases at J; junction bases unmatched: 6. Per the germline V gene, CDR1 is SGHRS and CDR2 is YFSETQ. The TCR alpha and TCR beta cDNA libraries, bearing sample barcodes and UMIs, were generated by 5'RACE using constant-segment primers. TCRdb analysed the 5' RACE reads with MiXCR anew, one entry per CDR3 protein. The sample yields some 320,000 distinct CDR3 sequences, approximately 14% seen once. This rearrangement joins TRBV5-1 to TRBJ2-1, with 8 bases matching TRBD1. This TCR derives from a man aged 18 to 30 who had mild COVID-19 (a few samples of this study predate the infection). Cell type and time point are not known. The sample consisted of PBMCs or a T cell subset sorted from them (not recorded which). The CDR3 reads CASSSTGDRNEQFF. DNA for the CDR3: TGCGCCAGCAGCTCGACAGGGGATCGGAATGAGCAGTTCTTC.